A single sample gave rise to the 11 T cell receptor beta chains below, sequenced in a study of T-cell reconstitution after alpha-beta-depleted transplantation in children. TCRbeta library preparation incorporated unique molecular identifiers. TCRdb redid the calling of the PCR reads with MiXCR, one entry per CDR3 protein. The sample has about 140,000 distinct CDR3 sequences, 7.5% to 9% seen once. The source was PBMCs, mostly from graft donor cells, collected 180 days after TCRalphabeta/CD19-depleted stem cell transplant. The source of these receptors is a female patient aged 2-15 years who had a stem cell transplant for congenital amegakaryocytic thrombocytopenia, so the T cells may come from the graft donor.

The sample holds a few counts of this clonotype. This rearrangement joins TRBV5-1 to TRBJ2-1; 7 bases agree with TRBD2. The V segment lost 1 base and the J segment 0 bases; nucleotides outside the gene matches: 7. Looked up from germline, CDR1 is SGHRS and CDR2 is YFSETQ. This CDR3 has 17 residues. The CDR3 spells CASSLMMRGSSYNEQFF. CDR3 sequence (DNA): TGCGCCAGCAGCTTGATGATGCGGGGGAGCTCCTACAATGAGCAGTTCTTC.

This clonotype has just a few counts. V is TRBV5-4 and J is TRBJ1-6, with D possibly being TRBD1 (5 bases). This CDR3 spans 14 amino acids. Trimming stripped 3 bases from V and 8 bases from J, with 12 bases between. The V gene's germline CDR1 is SGHNT and CDR2 YYREEE (reference sequence). The DNA of the CDR3 is TGTGCCAGCAGCTCCAGGGATCGTGATTCACCCCTCCACTTT. It yields the protein CASSSRDRDSPLHF.

This clonotype has ten or more counts. The chain combines TRBV2 with TRBJ1-2; D may be TRBD1 (5 bases). The CDR3 consists of 15 residues. Trimming took 1 base from V and 6 from J, leaving 15 bases between them. The germline gives CDR1 SNHLY, CDR2 FYNNEI. The CDR3 DNA reads as TGTGCCAGCAGTGAAGTAAGGGGCGCGATGGATGGCTACACCTTC. Residues: CASSEVRGAMDGYTF.

This clonotype was seen many times. The rearrangement links TRBV4-2 to TRBJ2-1, with TRBD2 matching 9 bases. The CDR3 extends over 16 amino acids. The germline V gene has CDR1 LGHNA and CDR2 YNFKEQ. V shed 4 bases, J shed 4 bases, and the junction held 8 bases outside the gene matches. Here the CDR3 reads CASSPPGLAIYNEQFF. The CDR3 bases are TGTGCCAGCAGCCCCCCGGGACTAGCCATATACAATGAGCAGTTCTTC.

The genes are TRBV5-3 and TRBJ2-5, with a possible D match to TRBD1 (6 bases). TRBV5-3 is an ORF for which the function is uncertain. CDR3 length equals 16 residues. Trimming pared 8 bases from V and 1 base from J, leaving 21 bases between. CDR3 protein: CARSHGPGQIQETQYF. The CDR3 coding sequence is TGTGCCAGGAGCCATGGCCCGGGACAAATCCAAGAGACCCAGTACTTC.

The rearrangement links TRBV7-9 to TRBJ2-3; D gene unclear. The V gene's germline CDR1 is SEHNR and CDR2 FQNEAQ (reference sequence). Trimming cost V 1 base and J 3 bases, with 11 bases left between them. CDR3 size: 15 residues. CDR3 amino acids: CASSLGLTTTDTQYF. The CDR3 DNA is TGTGCCAGCAGCTTAGGGCTCACCACTACAGATACGCAGTATTTT.

The chain is built from TRBV5-1 and TRBJ2-7; TRBD1 might be the D (5 bases). Per the germline V gene, CDR1 is SGHRS and CDR2 is YFSETQ. V shed 1 base and J shed 1 base, with 21 bases lying between them. The CDR3 is 18 residues long. CDR3 region: CASSLYGVTGSESYEQYF. For the CDR3, the DNA is TGCGCCAGCAGCTTGTACGGAGTAACAGGTTCCGAATCCTACGAGCAGTACTTC.

This clonotype was picked up many times. The chain has TRBV3-1 and TRBJ2-5; D possibly corresponds to TRBD2 (7 bases). This CDR3 contains 15 residues. CDR1 and CDR2 from the germline V gene are LGHDT and YNNKEL (reference sequence). With 5 bases removed from V and 5 bases from J, the gap between germline ends came to 18 bases. The CDR3, as DNA: TGTGCCAGCAGCTCCTCTAGCGGTCAGGGGGAGACCCAGTACTTC. Its protein product is CASSSSSGQGETQYF.

The V and J genes are TRBV5-6 and TRBJ2-1, with TRBD2 matching 8 bases. The germline V gene has CDR1 SGHDT and CDR2 YYEEEE. After removal of 3 bases from V and 0 bases from J, the junction contained 17 bases not matched to a gene. There are 20 residues in the CDR3. This CDR3 reads CASSSLWSSGKFFSYNEQFF. As DNA, the CDR3 is TGTGCCAGCAGCTCTCTCTGGAGTAGCGGGAAGTTCTTCTCCTACAATGAGCAGTTCTTC.

The chain carries TRBV7-2 and TRBJ2-7, with a tentative D call TRBD1 (6 bases). V was trimmed by 3 bases and J by 3 bases, leaving 12 bases between them. The CDR3 sequence is 14 residues long. Germline loops: CDR1 SGHTA, CDR2 FQGNSA. The CDR3, as DNA: TGTGCCAGCAGCTTGGACAGACGCCTCTACGAGCAGTACTTC. It yields the protein CASSLDRRLYEQYF.

Details on this clonotype: Since a much larger clone is just one base distant, this may be a read error. The chain is built from TRBV28 and TRBJ2-7, with TRBD1 as a possible D gene (6 bases). The CDR3 runs 13 residues. Germline V CDR1 and CDR2: MDHEN, SYDVKM. DNA for the CDR3: TGTCCCAGCCTTCCCACAGGGCTGAGCGAGCAGTACTTC. Residues: CPSLPTGLSEQYF.